This TCR beta chain was sequenced during a study of CD8 T cells in ankylosing spondylitis. Study-wide findings and caveats: Disease-linked clones reportedly concentrated significantly in matched ankylosing spondylitis synovial fluid.

A single record per CDR3 protein comes from TCRdb applying MiXCR to the 5' RACE reads. Among about 150,000 distinct CDR3 sequences listed, around 10% were seen once. This clonotype has at least ten counts. Its antigen is still unknown. Material for sequencing was blood, either unsorted or a sorted T cell fraction (not recorded which). The TCR was taken from a female donor with ankylosing spondylitis or in good health (not recorded which).

The CDR3 coding sequence is TGCGCCAGCAGCTTCGGGGAATTCGGTCAGCCCCAGCATTTT. This translates into CASSFGEFGQPQHF. The rearrangement joins TRBV5-1 to TRBJ1-5, with D unresolved. The V end was cut by 2 bases, the J end by 6 bases, with 12 bases between. CDR3 length equals 14 residues. The germline gives CDR1 SGHRS, CDR2 YFSETQ.